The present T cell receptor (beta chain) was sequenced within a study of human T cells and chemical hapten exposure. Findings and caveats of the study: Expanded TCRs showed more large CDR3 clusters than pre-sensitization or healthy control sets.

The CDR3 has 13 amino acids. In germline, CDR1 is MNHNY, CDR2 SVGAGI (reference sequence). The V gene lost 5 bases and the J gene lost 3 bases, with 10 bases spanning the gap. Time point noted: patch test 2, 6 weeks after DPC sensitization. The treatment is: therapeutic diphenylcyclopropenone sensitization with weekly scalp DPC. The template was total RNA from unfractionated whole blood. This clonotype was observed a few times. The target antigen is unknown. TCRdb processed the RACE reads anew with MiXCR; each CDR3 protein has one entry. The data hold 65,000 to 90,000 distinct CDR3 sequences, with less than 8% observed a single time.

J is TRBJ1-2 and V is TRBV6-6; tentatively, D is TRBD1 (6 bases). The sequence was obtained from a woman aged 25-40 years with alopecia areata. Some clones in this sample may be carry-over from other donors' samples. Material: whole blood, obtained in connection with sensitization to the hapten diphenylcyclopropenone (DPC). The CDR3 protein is CASSPGQHYGYTF. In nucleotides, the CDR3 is TGTGCCAGCAGTCCCGGACAGCACTATGGCTACACCTTC.